This T cell receptor (beta chain) was profiled in a study of beta chain features in type 1 diabetes. Expressed TCRB transcripts were sequenced after all isolated RNA was converted to cDNA. Only in-frame clones appear in the TCRdb table, and some are missing; sequencing was by immunoSEQ multiplex PCR. The sample contains 130,000 to 150,000 clones, about 50% of which appear only once. The collection from each donor was one heparinised blood draw averaging roughly 100 mL. Sorting based on CD45RO/CCR7/CD25/CD127/CD95/CD27 separated CD4+ naive, central memory, regulatory and stem cell-like memory cells. CDR3 length: 14 amino acids. Deletions cut 4 bases from V and 2 bases from J, with 10 bases between. Germline CDR1 and CDR2: SGHDT and YYEEEE.

Specimen: Tregs from blood. The chain couples TRBV5-6 to TRBJ1-5; TRBD1 might be the D (5 bases). This clonotype was sampled from a young man in good health. CDR3 amino acids: CASSTGQRNQPQHF. The CDR3 nucleotides read TGTGCCAGCAGCACCGGACAACGCAATCAGCCCCAGCATTTT.